This TCR beta chain derives from a study of monozygotic twins with inflammatory bowel disease. Broader study findings: With inverse Simpson as the measure, TCRbeta diversity was lower in IBD patients than in healthy co-twins. Neither one strong signal nor one clonotype associated with IBD was supported.

TCRdb reprocessed the 5' RACE reads and keeps a single row for each CDR3 protein, giving no DNA. The listing contains more than 300,000 distinct CDR3 sequences. There are 15 residues in the CDR3. CDR1 SGHRS and CDR2 YFSETQ come from the germline V gene. Points on this clonotype: Antigen unknown.

Each donor supplied about 2.5 ml of blood. The material sequenced was blood. This receptor was taken from a human donor with ulcerative colitis or Crohn's disease, or a healthy co-twin of an affected twin (not recorded which). The rearrangement joins TRBV5-1 to TRBJ1-2. The CDR3 reads CASSLDTGSTYGYTF.